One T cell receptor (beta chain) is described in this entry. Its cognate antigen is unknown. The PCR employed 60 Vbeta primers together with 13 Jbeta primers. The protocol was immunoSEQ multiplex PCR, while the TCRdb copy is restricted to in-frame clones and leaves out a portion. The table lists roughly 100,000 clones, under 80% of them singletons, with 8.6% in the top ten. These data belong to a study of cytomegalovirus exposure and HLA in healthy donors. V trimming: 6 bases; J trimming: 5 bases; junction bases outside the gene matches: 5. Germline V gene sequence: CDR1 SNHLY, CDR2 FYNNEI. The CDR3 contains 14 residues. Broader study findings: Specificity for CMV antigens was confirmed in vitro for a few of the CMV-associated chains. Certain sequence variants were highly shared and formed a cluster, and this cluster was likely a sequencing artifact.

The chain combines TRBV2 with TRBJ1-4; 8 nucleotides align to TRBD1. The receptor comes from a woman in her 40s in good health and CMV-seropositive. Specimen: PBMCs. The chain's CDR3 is CASSPRTGNEKLFF. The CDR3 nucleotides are TGTGCCAGCAGCCCCCGGACAGGGAATGAAAAACTGTTTTTT.